This is a list of T cell receptor beta chains from one sample in a study of blood T cell repertoires in COVID-19. Here immunoSEQ multiplex PCR was the method, and the copy in TCRdb shows in-frame clones only, minus some. The sample has 300,000 or so clones; 85% are singletons. The sample comprised peripheral blood. Receptor source: a woman between 45 and 60 years old with active or convalescent COVID-19. CDR3s include the opening cysteine and the closing phenylalanine or tryptophan. D genes are given only for firm matches. A clone size is listed for some rows: how often the clone was seen (once, few, many), or a class if it is expanded.

TRBJ2-5 | - | TRBV2 | TRBD2 | CASSSGSPQETQYF | TGTGCCAGCTCTAGCGGGAGCCCCCAAGAGACCCAGTACTTC
TRBJ2-7 | once | TRBV5-4 | TRBD2 | CASSHPPLAGVNEQYF | TGTGCCAGCAGCCATCCACCTCTAGCGGGAGTAAACGAGCAGTACTTC
TRBJ1-2 | - | TRBV13 | TRBD1 | CASSTLDRARMRGYTF | TGTGCCAGCAGCACACTCGACAGGGCAAGGATGCGAGGCTACACCTTC
TRBJ1-6 | few | TRBV2 | - | CASSEWSQLNSPLHF | TGTGCCAGCAGTGAATGGAGCCAGCTTAATTCACCCCTCCACTTT
TRBJ2-1 | - | TRBV2 | - | CASSGLDQEQFF | TGTGCCAGCAGTGGACTGGATCAAGAGCAGTTCTTC
TRBJ1-6 | - | TRBV19 | TRBD1 | CASRHRGYNSPLHF | TGTGCCAGTAGACACAGGGGCTATAATTCACCCCTCCACTTT
TRBJ1-1 | - | TRBV5-8 | TRBD1 | CASSGDRDNTEAFF | TGTGCCAGCAGCGGGGACAGGGATAACACTGAAGCTTTCTTT
TRBJ2-2 | few | TRBV5-4 | TRBD1 | CASSKTGGRTGELFF | TGTGCCAGCAGCAAGACAGGGGGCCGGACCGGGGAGCTGTTTTTT
TRBJ1-4 | - | TRBV5-8 | - | CASSASGNVNEKLFF | TGTGCCAGCAGCGCCTCAGGGAACGTGAATGAAAAACTGTTTTTT
TRBJ1-6 | - | TRBV3-1/TRBV3-2 | - | CASSQEGLSISSPLHF | TGTGCCAGCAGCCAAGAAGGACTGTCCATCAGCTCACCCCTCCACTTT
TRBJ1-2 | - | TRBV19 | TRBD1 | CAGRQGDGYTF | TGTGCCGGTCGACAGGGGGATGGCTACACCTTC
TRBJ2-2 | - | TRBV3-1/TRBV3-2 | - | CASSIITSGLTGELFF | TGTGCCAGCAGCATAATTACTTCAGGCTTGACCGGGGAGCTGTTTTTT
TRBJ2-1 | many | TRBV7-9 | - | CASSLVLRGNEQFF | TGTGCCAGCAGCTTAGTGCTGCGCGGAAATGAGCAGTTCTTC
TRBJ1-6 | - | TRBV6-1 | - | CASSESRGTPLHF | TGTGCCAGCAGTGAATCCCGGGGTACACCCCTCCACTTT
TRBJ1-2 | - | TRBV5-5 | TRBD1 | CASSIGQGIYNGYTF | TGTGCCAGCAGCATCGGACAGGGGATTTACAATGGCTACACCTTC
TRBJ1-2 | - | TRBV5-6 | - | CASSLSRVFYGYTF | TGTGCCAGCAGCTTGTCACGGGTCTTCTATGGCTACACCTTC
TRBJ2-7 | - | TRBV11-2 | TRBD2 | CASSPRLAGGWEQYF | TGTGCCAGCAGCCCCCGACTAGCGGGAGGGTGGGAGCAGTACTTC
TRBJ2-1 | - | TRBV5-4 | TRBD2 | CASSPRTSGTASEQFF | TGTGCCAGCAGCCCCCGGACTAGCGGGACTGCCAGTGAGCAGTTCTTC
TRBJ2-3 | - | TRBV5-4 | TRBD2 | CASSTEPLAGGITDTQYF | TGTGCCAGCAGCACCGAACCTCTAGCGGGAGGGATCACAGATACGCAGTATTTT
TRBJ1-6 | many | TRBV5-1 | - | CASSLVVNSPLHF | TGCGCCAGCAGCTTGGTCGTAAATTCACCCCTCCACTTT
TRBJ1-1 | - | TRBV7-3 | - | CASSLVGDAEAFF | TGTGCCAGCAGCTTAGTTGGAGATGCTGAAGCTTTCTTT
TRBJ1-1 | - | TRBV5-1 | - | CASSLLGPNIGSEAFF | TGCGCCAGCAGCTTGTTGGGTCCTAATATCGGGTCTGAAGCTTTCTTT
TRBJ2-1 | - | TRBV5-1 | TRBD2 | CASSREGSTSGVNEQFF | TGCGCCAGCAGCCGGGAGGGGTCGACTAGCGGGGTCAATGAGCAGTTCTTC
TRBJ1-1 | - | TRBV28 | TRBD1 | CASSPGTGRGNTEAFF | TGTGCCAGCAGTCCCGGGACAGGTCGGGGGAACACTGAAGCTTTCTTT
TRBJ1-2 | - | TRBV11-2 | - | CASRSHTRASYGYTF | TGTGCCAGCAGGTCACATACTAGGGCAAGCTATGGCTACACCTTC
TRBJ2-5 | few | TRBV11-2 | TRBD2 | CASRAGLQETQYF | TGTGCCAGCAGAGCGGGACTGCAAGAGACCCAGTACTTC
TRBJ1-2 | once | TRBV29-1 | TRBD1 | CSVEVFGAGGQDNYGYTF | TGCAGCGTTGAAGTTTTCGGGGCAGGGGGCCAGGATAACTATGGCTACACCTTC
TRBJ2-7 | - | TRBV5-4 | TRBD2 | CASSPTAGDYEQYF | TGTGCCAGCAGCCCGACGGCGGGAGACTACGAGCAGTACTTC
TRBJ1-1 | - | TRBV18 | - | CASSPNRRDTEAFF | TGTGCCAGCTCACCGAACCGGAGAGACACTGAAGCTTTCTTT
TRBJ1-1 | once | TRBV19 | TRBD1 | CASSPLRGQGVPEAFF | TGTGCCAGTAGTCCTTTGAGGGGACAGGGAGTTCCTGAAGCTTTCTTT